The T cell receptor beta chain described here comes from a study of post-analysis software for immune sequencing data. Study overall: Recorded disease courses covered relapsing-remitting, secondary progressive and progressive-relapsing multiple sclerosis. Some patients had no subtype annotation.

Study-wide results and caveats: Strong co-clustering by F measure linked samples that shared a preparation batch. With TRBV5-6, TRBV5-1 and TRBV20-1 included, 5 or 6 TRBV segments were more frequent in patients than in controls.

Unmatched junction bases numbered 4, after V lost 6 bases and J lost 7 bases. CDR3 length equals 13 residues. Per germline, CDR1 MNHEY and CDR2 SVGAGI. Unique molecular identifiers were carried by the TCR beta cDNA libraries. One entry per CDR3 protein results from TCRdb running MiXCR on the PCR reads. Among roughly 650,000 distinct CDR3 sequences listed, about 60% were seen once. This clonotype was picked up a small number of times. Its antigen is not identified. Sequencing was performed on blood. The sequence derives from a girl aged 2-10 years with multiple sclerosis. V and J are TRBV6-5 and TRBJ2-1; 9 positions match TRBD2. The chain's CDR3 is CASRGTSRNEQFF. CDR3 coding DNA: TGTGCCAGCAGAGGGACTAGCAGGAATGAGCAGTTCTTC.